This T cell receptor beta chain was recorded in a study of cytomegalovirus exposure and HLA in healthy donors. This clone is a singleton in its sample. Its antigen is unidentified. General observations from the study: As was reported, the classifier diagnosed cytomegalovirus status with high specificity and sensitivity.

PCR used 60 Vbeta primers and 13 Jbeta primers. This table comes from immunoSEQ multiplex PCR, and its TCRdb copy is limited to in-frame clones, with some not included. The table records 100,000 to 120,000 clones, approximately 78% of them present only once. The germline CDR1 and CDR2 sequences are MGHDK and SYGVNS. V lost 7 bases and J 3 bases, leaving 10 bases between the germline ends. The CDR3 totals 12 residues. Material: PBMCs. This sequence originates from a woman between 25 and 40 years old in good health and CMV-seronegative. V usage is TRBV25-1 and J usage is TRBJ2-7; tentatively, D is TRBD1 (5 bases). The CDR3 DNA reads as TGTGCCAGCACCCTAGACAGCTACGAGCAGTACTTC. Amino acid sequence: CASTLDSYEQYF.